This section outlines one T cell receptor beta chain sequence together with its context. Its antigen is unknown. This entry is derived from a study of OX40 agonist ivuxolimab in advanced cancers. Overall study: Partial responses were achieved by three patients: one hepatocellular carcinoma, two cutaneous melanoma.

Broader study findings: With doses of 0.1 to 3.0 mg/kg, CD4+ and CD8+ blood T cells had undergone clonal expansion by week 6. Average numbers of expanded clones were greater in CD8+ T cells than in CD4+. Which antigen the expanded peripheral T cells recognized is unknown.

The table came from immunoSEQ multiplex PCR; TCRdb's copy has only in-frame clones and leaves some out. The sample has fewer than 25,000 clones, approximately 88% seen once. V shed 0 bases and J 7 bases; nucleotides not matched to a gene: 7. The CDR3 length is 16 residues. Germline V CDR1 and CDR2: SSHAT, FNYEAQ (reference sequence). This sequence was found in an adult with an advanced solid tumor such as melanoma, head and neck, liver or kidney cancer. This specimen was CD4+ or CD8+ T cells sorted from blood, taken in a trial of the OX40 agonist ivuxolimab. The chain links TRBV7-7 to TRBJ2-1; 9 nucleotides align to TRBD2. DNA for the CDR3: TGTGCCAGCAGCTTAGCGTACCTAGCGGGACAGAATGAGCAGTTCTTC. Translated: CASSLAYLAGQNEQFF.